This TCR beta chain was captured by sequencing in a study of cytomegalovirus exposure and HLA in healthy donors. Study overall: Roughly 89 million unique TCR sequences came from HLA-typed donors in an early release. Out of 398 genotyped donors, about 81% belonged to the Caucasian-associated ancestry cluster.

Findings of the study overall: Later analysis identified a missense DCLRE1C variant that was linked to TCR beta V- and J-gene trimming. A later analysis reported that several of the most significant clusters appeared to be linked to common viral pathogens, among them Epstein-Barr virus.

Points on this clone: Antigen: not known.

Primers for the PCR totalled 60 Vbeta and 13 Jbeta. Some clones are missing from TCRdb's copy, which holds only in-frame ones; the method was immunoSEQ multiplex PCR. The repertoire has roughly 120,000 clones, 77% of them found once; the top ten carry about 13%. Trimming shortened V by 5 bases and J by 4 bases, and 12 bases separated the two germline ends. The CDR3 is 14 amino acids. Per germline, CDR1 MNHEY and CDR2 SVGAGI. The TCR was taken from a woman between 35 and 50 years old in good health and CMV-seropositive. The V gene is TRBV6-5, the J gene TRBJ1-3; TRBD1 might be the D (6 bases). The source material was PBMCs. The CDR3 protein is CASSRGDKGNTIYF. The CDR3 nucleotides read TGTGCCAGCAGTCGAGGGGACAAGGGAAACACCATATATTTT.